These 2 T cell receptor beta chains share one sample of origin, sequenced in a study of blood T cells in healthy people across ages. Next came a second PCR, run for about 6 to 11 cycles, which used a sample-barcoded 5' primer along with a J-beta primer mix. Each CDR3 protein is one row after TCRdb ran MiXCR on the 5' RACE reads. This sample has fewer than 800,000 distinct CDR3 sequences, with more than 40% found just once. Input material: blood. These receptors all come from a woman in her sixties or seventies in good health.

This clonotype was seen a few times. This chain links TRBV15 with TRBJ2-1, with 7 bases matching TRBD2. V lost 5 bases, J lost 2 bases, and 3 bases stayed unmatched. The CDR3 sequence is 14 residues long. The germline gives CDR1 LNHNV, CDR2 YYDKDF (reference sequence). CDR3 in amino acids: CATSSGTTYNEQFF. In DNA form, the CDR3 reads TGTGCCACCAGCTCCGGGACTACCTACAATGAGCAGTTCTTC.

This clonotype was seen a handful of times. This chain connects TRBV7-2 to TRBJ2-1, with TRBD2 as a possible D gene (5 bases). Germline CDR1 and CDR2: SGHTA and FQGNSA. The CDR3 covers 15 residues. V lost 5 bases and J 1 base, leaving 12 bases between the germline ends. This chain's CDR3 is CASSPSSWSYNEQFF. The CDR3 region has the DNA TGTGCCAGCAGCCCTAGCTCTTGGTCCTACAATGAGCAGTTCTTC. Full variable domain (rest looked up from reference TRBV7-2 and TRBJ2-1): GAGVSQSPSNKVTEKGKDVELRCDPISGHTALYWYRQSLGQGLEFLIYFQGNSAPDKSGLPSDRFSAERTGGSVSTLTIQRTQQEDSAVYLCASSPSSWSYNEQFFGPGTRLTVL.